These 26 T cell receptor beta chains share one sample of origin, sequenced in a study of cytomegalovirus exposure and HLA in healthy donors (dated by TCRdb to between 2016 and 2019). Receptors were amplified or captured by the immunoSEQ multiplex PCR assay. For the multiplex PCR, a mixture combining 60 forward primers for TCR Vbeta segments and 13 reverse primers for TCR Jbeta segments was used. Sourced from immuneACCESS, this table was stored by TCRdb with only in-frame sequences that have V and J called. A share of the clones is absent; for the studies checked, an unresolved V gene accounts for under half, and the remainder has no known explanation. This sample holds roughly 130,000 clones; approximately 82% were observed only once. The ten biggest clones cover less than 3.5% of the sample. What was sequenced was PBMCs. The source is a man aged 50 or older in good health and CMV-seronegative.

J is TRBJ1-5 and V is TRBV7-8; the match to TRBD1 covers 9 bases. The CDR3 loop spans 17 amino acids. CDR1 and CDR2 from the germline V gene are SGHVS and FQNEAQ. V was clipped by 5 bases and J by 1 base; unmatched bases: 9. The CDR3 DNA follows: TGTGCCAGCAGCCTGTGGACAGGGGTAACCAGCAATCAGCCCCAGCATTTT. This codes for CASSLWTGVTSNQPQHF.

To note about this clone: Germline and junction disagree at one end, which may indicate a read error. The CDR3 DNA reads as TGTGCCACTAGTGGGATTAGCGGGGGAACCTACGAGCAGTACTTC. Encoded protein: CATSGISGGTYEQYF. The rearrangement joins TRBV19 to TRBJ2-7, with 9 bases identical to TRBD2. The CDR3 extends over 15 amino acids. CDR1 LNHDA and CDR2 SQIVND come from the germline V gene (reference sequence).

The count of this clone is one. J is TRBJ1-1 and V is TRBV9; 7 positions agree with TRBD1. With V trimmed by 3 bases and J by 1 base, 6 bases remained unmatched. The CDR3 extends over 15 amino acids. Germline CDR1 and CDR2: SGDLS and YYNGEE. Here the CDR3 DNA reads TGTGCCAGCAGCGGAGGGGGACAGACGAACACTGAAGCTTTCTTT. Amino acids: CASSGGGQTNTEAFF.

The sample holds one count of this clone. The rearrangement links TRBV9 to TRBJ2-7; D is perhaps TRBD2 (5 bases). Germline assignment: CDR1 SGDLS and CDR2 YYNGEE. V lost 6 bases and J lost 7, with 17 bases in between. The CDR3 runs 13 residues. This chain's CDR3 is CASNSGSSTEQYF. CDR3 DNA sequence: TGTGCCAGCAACTCCGGGTCTAGCACGGAGCAGTACTTC.

The V gene is TRBV10-2, the J gene TRBJ1-1; 7 positions match TRBD1. J lost 2 bases, V lost 5 bases, and 11 bases had no gene match. The CDR3 covers 16 residues. Germline loops: CDR1 WSHSY, CDR2 SAAADI. The CDR3 loop reads CASSPMGTEPNTEAFF. The CDR3 coding sequence is TGCGCCAGCAGTCCAATGGGGACAGAACCAAACACTGAAGCTTTCTTT.

The gene calls are TRBV5-1 and TRBJ2-7; 9 bases are shared with TRBD1. CDR1 is SGHRS, CDR2 YFSETQ, per germline. V was pared by 4 bases and J by 1 base, with 6 bases of the junction left unmatched. The CDR3 runs to 15 residues. CDR3: CASSTWTGVSYEQYF. The CDR3 region has the DNA TGCGCCAGCAGCACCTGGACAGGGGTGTCCTACGAGCAGTACTTC.

The gene calls are TRBV29-1 and TRBJ2-5; 11 nucleotides match TRBD2. The tail of the sequence fits TRBJ2-7 better, so the J call may be wrong. CDR1 is SQVTM, CDR2 ANQGSEA, per germline. The CDR3 loop spans 16 amino acids. This CDR3 is CSVEGPGLAAFYEQYF. The CDR3 DNA is TGCAGCGTTGAAGGACCGGGACTAGCGGCATTCTACGAGCAGTACTTC.

The J gene is TRBJ1-6, the V gene TRBV4-2, with 7 nucleotides matching TRBD1. There are 15 residues in the CDR3. Trimming took 0 bases from V and 7 from J; bases not matched to a gene: 3. Germline CDR1 is LGHNA and CDR2 is YNFKEQ. The CDR3 nucleotides read TGTGCCAGCAGCCAAGATGCACAGGGGAATTCACCCCTCCACTTT. This translates into CASSQDAQGNSPLHF.

The genes are TRBV7-9 and TRBJ1-6; TRBD1 aligns across 9 bases. The CDR3 sequence is 14 residues long. Germline V CDR1 and CDR2: SEHNR, FQNEAQ (reference sequence). With 4 bases clipped from V and 6 bases from J, the junction kept 1 base outside the gene matches. The CDR3 is CASSSDRGNSPLHF. CDR3 nucleotides: TGTGCCAGCAGCTCGGACAGGGGTAATTCACCCCTCCACTTT.

This chain links TRBV5-4 with TRBJ1-2, with D maybe TRBD1 (6 bases). Looked up from germline, CDR1 is SGHNT and CDR2 is YYREEE (reference sequence). This CDR3 has 16 amino acids. V was pared by 4 bases and J by 8 bases, with 24 bases between. The CDR3 sequence is CASSHFSGGGSGGYTF. Written as DNA, the CDR3 is TGTGCCAGCAGCCACTTCTCGGGCGGGGGCTCAGGAGGCTACACCTTC.

The chain employs TRBV5-1 and TRBJ1-4; D ambiguous. This CDR3 contains 16 residues. The ends were cut back, 1 base at V and 4 bases at J, with 14 bases in the middle. The V gene's germline CDR1 is SGHRS and CDR2 YFSETQ. CDR3 in amino acids: CASSLFSGAINEKLFF. DNA of the CDR3: TGCGCCAGCAGCTTGTTTTCGGGAGCAATTAATGAAAAACTGTTTTTT.

The chain links TRBV6-5 to TRBJ1-2; 7 bases agree with TRBD1. With V trimmed by 2 bases and J by 4 bases, 4 bases remained unmatched. This CDR3 is built from 14 residues. Per germline, CDR1 MNHEY and CDR2 SVGAGI. The CDR3 nucleotides are TGTGCCAGCAGTTACGACGGGACAGCCTATGGCTACACCTTC. It specifies CASSYDGTAYGYTF.

V gene TRBV29-1 combines with J gene TRBJ1-1, with 10 bases aligning to TRBD1. The CDR3 totals 13 residues. Germline V CDR1 and CDR2: SQVTM, ANQGSEA. V shed 7 bases, J shed 6 bases, and the junction held 8 bases outside the gene matches. CDR3 sequence reads: CSAETGGGPEAFF. The CDR3, as DNA: TGCAGCGCTGAGACAGGGGGCGGGCCTGAAGCTTTCTTT.

The chain recombines TRBV6-4 with TRBJ2-1; TRBD2 matches 9 bases. The J segment lost 4 bases and the V segment lost 7 bases, leaving 14 bases of the junction unmatched. CDR3 length: 17 residues. Per the germline V gene, CDR1 is MRHNA and CDR2 is SNTAGT. The CDR3, as DNA: TGTGCCAGCACCCGGGGCCGCGGGGGGGTGACGTACAATGAGCAGTTCTTC. Its protein is CASTRGRGGVTYNEQFF.

The genes are TRBV4-3 and TRBJ1-1, with 7 bases matching TRBD1. V trimming: 1 base; J trimming: 5 bases; junction bases outside the gene matches: 4. The CDR3 is 14 residues long. The germline V gene has CDR1 LGHNA and CDR2 YSLEER. The CDR3 nucleotides are TGCGCCAGCAGCCAAGGGACAGGAGATACTGAAGCTTTCTTT. Protein: CASSQGTGDTEAFF.

CDR3 coding DNA: TGCGCCAGCAGCGGAGGGACAGGGGAACATTCACCCCTCCACTTT. Translating gives CASSGGTGEHSPLHF. The V gene is TRBV5-1, the J gene TRBJ1-6, with TRBD1 identical over 10 bases. The V gene's germline CDR1 is SGHRS and CDR2 YFSETQ. The CDR3 loop spans 15 amino acids. V gave up 4 bases and J gave up 8 bases; unmatched junction bases: 6.

The J gene is TRBJ1-1, the V gene TRBV6-5; 8 bases match TRBD1. Germline V gene data show CDR1 as MNHEY and CDR2 as SVGAGI. Germline trimming cut 6 bases from V and 3 bases from J; bases unmatched to any gene: 9. CDR3 length: 15 residues. This chain's CDR3 is CASSQGRGLYTEAFF. The CDR3 DNA is TGTGCCAGCAGCCAAGGCAGGGGGCTGTACACTGAAGCTTTCTTT.

The chain carries TRBV2 and TRBJ2-1, with TRBD1 matching 8 bases. CDR1 and CDR2 (germline): SNHLY, FYNNEI. The CDR3 is made up of 14 amino acids. The V gene end was trimmed by 8 bases and the J gene end by 4 bases; junction bases not matched to a gene: 7. Here the CDR3 reads CASLRDRSYNEQFF. In DNA, the CDR3 is TGTGCCAGCCTCCGGGACAGGAGTTACAATGAGCAGTTCTTC.

The chain is built from TRBV11-2 and TRBJ1-5; weak D call: TRBD1 (5 bases). This CDR3 is built from 14 residues. With 1 base removed from V and 7 bases from J, the gap between germline ends came to 11 bases. Per the germline V gene, CDR1 is SGHAT and CDR2 is FQNNGV. CDR3: CASSLGSRDQPQHF. DNA for the CDR3: TGTGCCAGCAGCTTAGGTTCGCGGGACCAGCCCCAGCATTTT.

This sequence joins TRBV7-3 and TRBJ1-1; D is uncertain. The CDR3 length is 13 residues. V gave up 3 bases and J gave up 2 bases, with 7 bases separating them. Germline V gives CDR1 SGHTA, CDR2 FQGTGA. The CDR3 coding sequence is TGTGCCAGCAGCTTTCATGGCAACACTGAAGCTTTCTTT. Translated, it gives CASSFHGNTEAFF.

This chain uses TRBV5-4 with TRBJ2-7; 8 bases match TRBD1. J lost 4 bases, V lost 5 bases, and 14 bases had no gene match. The germline gives CDR1 SGHNT, CDR2 YYREEE (reference sequence). This CDR3 contains 16 residues. In DNA, the CDR3 is TGTGCCAGCAGTAACCGGGACAGGCCATATAGGTACGAGCAGTACTTC. Its translation: CASSNRDRPYRYEQYF.

This sequence joins TRBV19 and TRBJ1-5, with D maybe TRBD1 (5 bases). The V and J ends lost 8 bases and 4 bases respectively, with 12 bases between them. From germline, CDR1 is LNHDA and CDR2 SQIVND (reference sequence). This CDR3 comprises 13 residues. This CDR3 is CASRGEGNQPQHF. The CDR3 DNA reads as TGTGCCAGTCGAGGGGAGGGTAATCAGCCCCAGCATTTT.

The chain joins TRBV7-3 to TRBJ2-2, with a possible D match to TRBD2 (5 bases). Germline V gene lookup returns CDR1 SGHTA and CDR2 FQGTGA. This CDR3 is 17 amino acids long. The V and J ends lost 0 bases and 2 bases respectively, with 13 bases between them. CDR3 sequence: CASSLTRYGVNTGELFF. Written as DNA, the CDR3 is TGTGCCAGCAGCTTAACTCGATACGGGGTTAACACCGGGGAGCTGTTTTTT.

In its sample, this clone was seen once. V usage is TRBV6-5 and J usage is TRBJ2-5; D is unresolved. Per germline, CDR1 MNHEY and CDR2 SVGAGI. Trimming shortened V by 5 bases and J by 0 bases, and 10 bases separated the two germline ends. The CDR3 contains 14 residues. CDR3: CASSPRQYQETQYF. The CDR3 region has the DNA TGTGCCAGCAGTCCCCGCCAGTACCAAGAGACCCAGTACTTC.

V usage is TRBV7-2 and J usage is TRBJ2-6; perhaps TRBD1 as D (5 bases). From germline, CDR1 is SGHTA and CDR2 FQGNSA. This CDR3 has 17 residues. The V and J ends lost 5 bases and 4 bases respectively, with 18 bases between them. CDR3 bases: TGTGCCAGCAGCCCGAGAAACAGGATGTACGGGGCCAACGTCCTGACTTTC. It encodes CASSPRNRMYGANVLTF.

The CDR3 DNA reads TGCGCCAGCAGCCAAGTGGGACAGAGTGGTGGCTACACCTTC. The encoded protein is CASSQVGQSGGYTF. The chain carries TRBV4-3 and TRBJ1-2; 7 nucleotides line up with TRBD1. CDR1 LGHNA and CDR2 YSLEER come from the germline V gene. Trimming took 1 base from V and 7 from J; bases not matched to a gene: 6. This CDR3 contains 14 residues.